Below are 15 T cell receptor beta chains sequenced from a single sample in a study of blood T cell repertoires in COVID-19 (TCRdb year 2020). The protocol used for the library was the immunoSEQ multiplex PCR assay. TCRdb mirrors the immuneACCESS table, restricted to in-frame sequences. Some clones are absent from its copies; in checked studies, under half trace to an unresolved V gene, and the reason for the others is unknown. This sample holds around 130,000 clones; 75% to 90% were observed only once. The ten largest clones take up roughly a tenth of the sample. The sample was peripheral blood. The receptors shown here come from a man in his sixties with active or convalescent COVID-19.

This chain uses TRBV27 with TRBJ1-3; D is perhaps TRBD1 (6 bases). V dropped 5 bases and J dropped 3 bases, with 17 bases sitting between them. The CDR3 runs 16 residues. Germline loops: CDR1 MNHEY, CDR2 SMNVEV (reference sequence). The CDR3 bases are TGTGCCAGCAGTCCCTGGGGGGGGCCGGGTGGAAACACCATATATTTT. Translating gives CASSPWGGPGGNTIYF.

In its sample, this clone was seen once. This chain uses TRBV6-5 with TRBJ1-1; possibly TRBD1 for D (5 bases). This CDR3 comprises 15 residues. Germline V gives CDR1 MNHEY, CDR2 SVGAGI. Deletions cut 6 bases from V and 1 base from J, with 15 bases between. CDR3 amino acids: CASRNLATANTEAFF. The CDR3 DNA reads as TGTGCCAGCAGAAACCTAGCGACAGCGAACACTGAAGCTTTCTTT.

J is TRBJ2-7 and V is TRBV19, with TRBD2 matching over 7 bases. V lost 3 bases, J lost 2 bases, and 7 bases stayed unmatched. Germline V gene lookup returns CDR1 LNHDA and CDR2 SQIVND (reference sequence). The length of the CDR3 is 15 residues. CDR3 coding DNA: TGTGCCAGTAGTATCGGGGTGGGAGGGACCTACGAGCAGTACTTC. Encoded protein: CASSIGVGGTYEQYF.

This chain joins TRBV29-1 and TRBJ2-2, with TRBD2 matching over 9 bases. The germline CDR1 and CDR2 sequences are SQVTM and ANQGSEA. The CDR3 loop spans 15 amino acids. The ends lost 2 bases at V and 6 bases at J; junction bases unmatched: 7. The CDR3 is CSVERAGGPPGELFF. The CDR3 DNA is TGCAGCGTTGAACGGGCGGGAGGGCCGCCCGGGGAGCTGTTTTTT.

The table lists this clone with many counts. This sample also contains other DNA sequences that code for the same CDR3. The CDR3 here is CASSQGQGPYEQYF. The DNA of the CDR3 is TGTGCCAGCAGCCAGGGACAGGGACCTTACGAGCAGTACTTC. The chain is built from TRBV3-1 (or the pseudogene TRBV3-2) and TRBJ2-7; 9 bases match TRBD1. CDR1 LGHDT and CDR2 YNNKEL come from the germline V gene (reference sequence). The CDR3 sequence is 14 residues long. Germline trimming cut 3 bases from V and 4 bases from J; bases unmatched to any gene: 4.

This chain connects TRBV15 to TRBJ2-1; 7 bases fit TRBD1. CDR3 length: 14 amino acids. V shed 5 bases, J shed 4 bases, and the junction held 5 bases outside the gene matches. Germline CDR1 reads LNHNV; CDR2 reads YYDKDF (reference sequence). CDR3 in DNA: TGTGCCACCAGCCCCCGGGACAGATACAATGAGCAGTTCTTC. This codes for CATSPRDRYNEQFF.

The sample holds one count of this clone. This chain joins TRBV2 and TRBJ2-5; 10 bases fit TRBD1. V gave up 4 bases and J gave up 4 bases; unmatched junction bases: 6. The CDR3 consists of 15 residues. From germline, CDR1 is SNHLY and CDR2 FYNNEI. The chain's CDR3 is CASSGQGAVRETQYF. CDR3 nucleotide sequence: TGTGCCAGCAGTGGACAGGGGGCGGTTAGAGAGACCCAGTACTTC.

The chain joins TRBV7-3 to TRBJ2-1; 9 bases align to TRBD2. With 5 bases clipped from V and 9 bases from J, the junction kept 14 bases outside the gene matches. This CDR3 contains 16 residues. Germline assignment: CDR1 SGHTA and CDR2 FQGTGA. The CDR3 spells CASSPHSGGLGGEQFF. The CDR3 DNA is TGTGCCAGCAGCCCTCATAGCGGGGGACTTGGGGGTGAGCAGTTCTTC.

The gene calls are TRBV4-2 and TRBJ2-1, with D possibly matching TRBD2 (6 bases). V was pared by 4 bases and J by 6 bases, with 19 bases between. Germline lookup yields CDR1 LGHNA and CDR2 YNFKEQ. The CDR3 loop spans 16 amino acids. CDR3 sequence (DNA): TGTGCCAGCAGCCCCCAACTAGCTCCGATGCCCAATGAGCAGTTCTTC. Translating it yields CASSPQLAPMPNEQFF.

The CDR3 region is CASGLGTSNYGYTF. CDR3 coding DNA: TGTGCTAGTGGTTTGGGGACAAGTAACTATGGCTACACCTTC. The chain uses TRBV12-5 and TRBJ1-2; a weak D match, TRBD1 (5 bases). This CDR3 comprises 14 residues. CDR1 is LGHNT and CDR2 is FRNRAP in the germline V gene. V was cut by 1 base and J by 1 base, with 7 bases left in between.

The chain uses TRBV6-6 and TRBJ1-1, with D uncertain. The germline V gene has CDR1 MNHNY and CDR2 SVGAGI (reference sequence). V was clipped by 4 bases and J by 1 base, with 7 bases between them. The CDR3 length is 13 residues. The CDR3 sequence: CASSFRGNTEAFF. The CDR3 DNA follows: TGTGCCAGCAGTTTCCGGGGGAACACTGAAGCTTTCTTT.

The chain joins TRBV28 to TRBJ1-1; a possible D gene is TRBD1 (5 bases). Germline assignment: CDR1 MDHEN and CDR2 SYDVKM. Trimming shortened V by 5 bases and J by 0 bases, and 13 bases separated the two germline ends. The CDR3 consists of 15 residues. The CDR3 here is CASSPFGAVNTEAFF. Written as DNA, the CDR3 is TGTGCCAGCAGTCCCTTTGGGGCGGTGAACACTGAAGCTTTCTTT. The full variable domain, its missing parts supplied by reference TRBV28 and TRBJ1-1, is DVKVTQSSRYLVKRTGEKVFLECVQDMDHENMFWYRQDPGLGLRLIYFSYDVKMKEKGDIPEGYSVSREKKERFSLILESASTNQTSMYLCASSPFGAVNTEAFFGQGTRLTVV.

The chain joins TRBV7-9 to TRBJ1-4; TRBD1 aligns across 11 bases. Germline assignment: CDR1 SEHNR and CDR2 FQNEAQ (reference sequence). There are 16 residues in the CDR3. The V gene end was trimmed by 5 bases and the J gene end by 5 bases; junction bases not matched to a gene: 7. CDR3 region: CASSMGQGELNEKLFF. CDR3 DNA sequence: TGTGCCAGCAGCATGGGACAGGGGGAACTAAATGAAAAACTGTTTTTT.

The V and J genes are TRBV27 and TRBJ1-2; the match to TRBD1 covers 8 bases. V shed 6 bases and J 5 bases; nucleotides not matched to a gene: 5. The CDR3 extends over 13 amino acids. The germline V gene encodes CDR1 MNHEY and CDR2 SMNVEV (reference sequence). CDR3 sequence: CASRSGGAYGYTF. CDR3 coding DNA: TGTGCCAGCAGGTCAGGGGGCGCATATGGCTACACCTTC.

The chain recombines TRBV28 with TRBJ2-1, with 12 positions matching TRBD2. Trimming took 5 bases from V and 2 from J; bases not matched to a gene: 7. Germline CDR1 MDHEN, CDR2 SYDVKM. CDR3 length: 17 amino acids. The CDR3 protein is CASSAVTSGRPYNEQFF. CDR3 DNA: TGTGCCAGCAGTGCAGTGACTAGCGGGAGACCCTACAATGAGCAGTTCTTC.